These 14 T cell receptor beta chains were all obtained from the same sample, sequenced in a study of cytomegalovirus exposure and HLA in healthy donors. Vbeta (60) and Jbeta (13) primers were used in the PCR. TCRdb's table, derived via immunoSEQ multiplex PCR, lists solely in-frame clones and lacks some. In all, the sample yields fewer than 150,000 clones. Sequencing was performed on PBMCs. These receptors were collected from a woman aged 60-70 years in good health and CMV-seronegative.

The chain has TRBV11-2 and TRBJ2-7; 10 bases are a match to TRBD1. The V segment lost 4 bases and the J segment 5 bases; nucleotides outside the gene matches: 2. The CDR3 has 13 amino acids. Germline lookup yields CDR1 SGHAT and CDR2 FQNNGV. CDR3 loop: CASSWTGGHEQYF. CDR3 nucleotide sequence: TGTGCCAGCAGCTGGACAGGGGGGCACGAGCAGTACTTC.

The chain employs TRBV28 and TRBJ1-1; 8 bases are shared with TRBD1. V lost 3 bases, J lost 1 base, and 4 bases stayed unmatched. CDR3 length equals 15 residues. Germline V gene data show CDR1 as MDHEN and CDR2 as SYDVKM. The CDR3 nucleotides read TGTGCCAGCAGTTTCCGGGACAGGCCGAACACTGAAGCTTTCTTT. Its protein is CASSFRDRPNTEAFF.

CDR3 bases: TGTGCCAGCAGCCAAGATACAGGCCAATACACTGAAGCTTTCTTT. It is translated as CASSQDTGQYTEAFF. The chain recombines TRBV14 with TRBJ1-1; perhaps TRBD1 as D (5 bases). This CDR3 is built from 15 residues. Per germline, CDR1 SGHDN and CDR2 FVKESK. Trimming cost V 0 bases and J 3 bases, with 11 bases left between them. Looking up the rest from reference TRBV14 and TRBJ1-1 gives the full variable domain: EAGVTQFPSHSVIEKGQTVTLRCDPISGHDNLYWYRRVMGKEIKFLLHFVKESKQDESGMPNNRFLAERTGGTYSTLKVQPAELEDSGVYFCASSQDTGQYTEAFFGQGTRLTVV.

The chain couples TRBV9 to TRBJ1-1; 7 nucleotides align to TRBD1. J lost 5 bases, V lost 0 bases, and 7 bases had no gene match. Germline CDR1 reads SGDLS; CDR2 reads YYNGEE. CDR3 length equals 15 residues. CDR3 protein: CASSVGGTDWTEAFF. The CDR3 DNA sequence: TGTGCCAGCAGCGTAGGTGGGACAGATTGGACTGAAGCTTTCTTT.

The chain uses TRBV2 and TRBJ1-2, with a weak D call TRBD1 (5 bases). Germline V CDR1 and CDR2: SNHLY, FYNNEI. The CDR3 extends over 14 amino acids. V lost 2 bases and J lost 9, with 16 bases in between. The CDR3 nucleotides are TGTGCCAGCAGTGAAATCGGGGGGGGTATGAGCTACACCTTC. Translated, it gives CASSEIGGGMSYTF.

Of note for this clone: The junction and the germline gene differ at one end; a read error may be behind it. CDR3 nucleotide sequence: TGTGCCAGCAGCGGAAACAGTGAAGCTTTCTTT. It yields the protein CASSGNSEAFF. The rearrangement uses TRBV9 and TRBJ1-1, with D uncertain. There are 11 residues in the CDR3. CDR1 and CDR2 (germline): SGDLS, YYNGEE.

The chain couples TRBV28 to TRBJ2-1; the D gene is possibly TRBD2 (5 bases). V dropped 4 bases and J dropped 8 bases, with 9 bases sitting between them. CDR1 and CDR2 (germline): MDHEN, SYDVKM. The CDR3 has 12 residues. CDR3 nucleotide sequence: TGTGCCAGCAGTTGGGAGTCTCATGAGCAGTTCTTC. This encodes CASSWESHEQFF.

The genes are TRBV30 and TRBJ1-3; TRBD1 matches at 7 bases. The V gene end was trimmed by 7 bases and the J gene end by 3 bases; junction bases not matched to a gene: 6. The germline V gene encodes CDR1 GTSNPN and CDR2 SVGIG (reference sequence). The CDR3 loop spans 13 amino acids. CDR3 sequence reads: CAYNRGGGNTIYF. The CDR3 nucleotides read TGTGCCTACAACAGGGGAGGTGGAAACACCATATATTTT.

V gene TRBV5-1 combines with J gene TRBJ2-7, with 7 bases lining up with TRBD1. Trimming cost V 3 bases and J 1 base; bases outside gene matches: 1. The CDR3 sequence is 13 residues long. Germline V gene lookup returns CDR1 SGHRS and CDR2 YFSETQ. The DNA of the CDR3 is TGCGCCAGCAGCTCGGGACAGTCCTACGAGCAGTACTTC. Amino acids: CASSSGQSYEQYF. Together with reference TRBV5-1 and TRBJ2-7, the CDR3 gives the full variable domain: KAGVTQTPRYLIKTRGQQVTLSCSPISGHRSVSWYQQTPGQGLQFLFEYFSETQRNKGNFPGRFSGRQFSNSRSEMNVSTLELGDSALYLCASSSGQSYEQYFGPGTRLTVT.

The chain joins TRBV6-5 to TRBJ1-2; a possible D gene is TRBD1 (5 bases). CDR3 length equals 13 residues. CDR1 and CDR2 from the germline V gene are MNHEY and SVGAGI. V shed 2 bases and J shed 2 bases, with 6 bases lying between them. The CDR3 reads CASSYGGNYGYTF. The CDR3 DNA reads as TGTGCCAGCAGTTACGGGGGGAACTATGGCTACACCTTC.

The chain links TRBV6-5 to TRBJ2-7, with a tentative D call TRBD1 (6 bases). The germline V gene encodes CDR1 MNHEY and CDR2 SVGAGI. V gave up 2 bases and J gave up 2 bases, with 13 bases separating them. This CDR3 is built from 15 residues. The CDR3 protein is CASSYGQGGTYEQYF. DNA of the CDR3: TGTGCCAGCAGTTACGGACAAGGGGGTACCTACGAGCAGTACTTC.

This chain uses TRBV7-3 with TRBJ2-1; tentatively, D is TRBD1 (5 bases). V lost 0 bases, J lost 1 base, and 10 bases lay in between. CDR1 and CDR2 from the germline V gene are SGHTA and FQGTGA. There are 16 residues in the CDR3. CDR3 in amino acids: CASSLTSAGSYNEQFF. The CDR3, as DNA: TGTGCCAGCAGCTTAACGTCCGCAGGGTCCTACAATGAGCAGTTCTTC.

The chain recombines TRBV10-2 with TRBJ2-7, with a weak D call TRBD1 (6 bases). CDR1 and CDR2 from the germline V gene are WSHSY and SAAADI. The length of the CDR3 is 14 residues. V was clipped by 0 bases and J by 2 bases, with 8 bases between them. The CDR3 protein is CASSESTGAYEQYF. The CDR3, as DNA: TGCGCCAGCAGTGAGTCGACAGGAGCCTACGAGCAGTACTTC.

V gene TRBV2 combines with J gene TRBJ2-7; tentative D call: TRBD2 (5 bases). The CDR3 runs 13 residues. Germline CDR1 is SNHLY and CDR2 is FYNNEI. Trimming took 8 bases from V and 1 from J, leaving 12 bases between them. The CDR3 DNA reads as TGTGCCAGCCAAACGGACTTTTCCTACGAGCAGTACTTC. Its protein product is CASQTDFSYEQYF.